This T cell receptor (beta chain) was sequenced during a study of shared clonotypes between healthy human individuals. Details on this clone: What it recognizes is unknown.

The CDR3 is 14 residues long. V shed 3 bases, J shed 1 base, and the junction held 2 bases outside the gene matches. CDR1 and CDR2 (germline): SGDLS, YYNGEE. Study-wide results and caveats: As a rule, naive subsets had a larger estimated richness than memory subsets.

At deep level, the assay was performed. How the authors handled the data: Junction-only immunoSEQ sequences carried no quality scores, so filtering differed. The repertoire was sequenced with immunoSEQ multiplex PCR; TCRdb's copy has only in-frame clones and lacks some. The V and J calls and the clone size are those of that table, but D and trimming were determined from the DNA. The profile shows roughly 2,300,000 clones, about nine tenths of them singletons. The V gene is TRBV9, the J gene TRBJ2-7, with TRBD2 matching 9 bases. The source material was naive CD4+ T cells from PBMCs. Subset given: CD45RA+ positively selected. The clonotype was recovered from a man between 18 and 29 years old in good health. Some clones in this sample may be carry-over from other donors' samples. The CDR3 region has the DNA TGTGCCAGCAGCGCTAGCGGGGTGTCCTACGAGCAGTACTTC. Translating it yields CASSASGVSYEQYF.